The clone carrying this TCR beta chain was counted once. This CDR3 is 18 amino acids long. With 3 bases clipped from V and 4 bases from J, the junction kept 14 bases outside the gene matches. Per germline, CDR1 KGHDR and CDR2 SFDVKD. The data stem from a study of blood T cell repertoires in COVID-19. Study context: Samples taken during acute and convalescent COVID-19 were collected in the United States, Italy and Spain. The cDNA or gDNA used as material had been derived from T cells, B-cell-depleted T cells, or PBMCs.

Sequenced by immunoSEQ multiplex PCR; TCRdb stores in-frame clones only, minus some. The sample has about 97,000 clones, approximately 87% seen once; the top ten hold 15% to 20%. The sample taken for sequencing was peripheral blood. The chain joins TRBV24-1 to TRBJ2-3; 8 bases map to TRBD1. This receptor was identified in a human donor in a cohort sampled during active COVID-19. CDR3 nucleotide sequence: TGTGCCACCAGTGATACCCCTGGACAGGGTGGGAGCCCAGATACGCAGTATTTT. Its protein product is CATSDTPGQGGSPDTQYF.